A selection of T cell receptor beta chains follows, all from one sample in a study of T cell responses to AZD1222 COVID-19 vaccine. Repertoires were generated with immunoSEQ multiplex PCR, while TCRdb's copy carries only in-frame clones and drops some. The sample shows around 100,000 clones, about 88% of them seen only once. The material was peripheral blood, obtained on day 0 of AZD1222 vaccination. Receptors were obtained from an adult in good health. Each CDR3 is given with its conserved first and last residue. D genes are given only for firm matches. A row's size may be missing; if present it is once, few, many or a size class.

d_call clone_size j_call v_call cdr3_nt cdr3_aa
TRBD1 . TRBJ2-2 TRBV5-1 TGCGCCAGCAGCGTGGACAGGGGGTTCGGGGAGCTGTTTTTT CASSVDRGFGELFF
. . TRBJ2-2 TRBV18 TGTGCCAGCTCACCACCGCAGGGAAGTCAGAACACCGGGGAGCTGTTTTTT CASSPPQGSQNTGELFF
. . TRBJ1-6 TRBV2 TGTGCCAGCAGTGAGGGTTTCACCTCACCCCTCCACTTT CASSEGFTSPLHF
. . TRBJ1-4 TRBV6-1 TGTGCCAGCAGTGAAGAGGGCGGCGTATCTGAAAAACTGTTTTTT CASSEEGGVSEKLFF
. once TRBJ1-2 TRBV5-1 TGCGCCAGCAGCTCGGACGGAAACTATGGCTACACCTTC CASSSDGNYGYTF
. . TRBJ1-4 TRBV14 TGTGCCAGCAGCCATTATGGGGGGACCGCAACTAATGAAAAACTGTTTTTT CASSHYGGTATNEKLFF
. once TRBJ1-5 TRBV6-4 TGTCGTCACACGGGCCAGCCCCAGCATTTT CRHTGQPQHF
. . TRBJ2-6 TRBV2 TGTGCCAGCTGGGGTTCTGGGGCCAACGTCCTGACTTTC CASWGSGANVLTF
. . TRBJ2-7 TRBV6-5 TGTGCCAGCAGTTTCCCGGGTCAATACGAGCAGTACTTC CASSFPGQYEQYF
. . TRBJ2-1 TRBV24-1 TGTGCCACCAGTGACTATCCTGGGACCTACAATGAGCAGTTCTTC CATSDYPGTYNEQFF
. . TRBJ2-7 TRBV6-5 TGTGCCAGCCGAGGAGGAGGGGGCTTAAGATACGAGCAGTACTTC CASRGGGGLRYEQYF
. . TRBJ1-6 TRBV7-3 TGTGCCAGCAGCACAGGAGGGGGTTCACCCCTCCACTTT CASSTGGGSPLHF
. . TRBJ1-5 TRBV19 TGTGCCAGTAGTCCCGAGGGGAGTGGGCAGCCCCAGCATTTT CASSPEGSGQPQHF
. . TRBJ2-2 TRBV5-1 TGCGCCAGCAGCTTGGATGGACTCAGAACCGGGGAGCTGTTTTTT CASSLDGLRTGELFF
. . TRBJ1-1 TRBV11-2 TGTGCCAGCAGCCCCATTTGGGACACTGAAGCTTTCTTT CASSPIWDTEAFF
TRBD1 . TRBJ2-7 TRBV28 TGTGCCAGCAGTCTCGGGACAGGGGCGTTGGGCGAGCAGTACTTC CASSLGTGALGEQYF
. . TRBJ2-7 TRBV18 TGTGCCAGCTCACTAGGGGGGCCAGGGGACTACTACGAGCAGTACTTC CASSLGGPGDYYEQYF
. . TRBJ2-7 TRBV10-2 TGCGCCAGCAGACTGGACAGCAACTACGAGCAGTACTTC CASRLDSNYEQYF
. . TRBJ2-3 TRBV20-1 TGCAGTGCTAGATGGCTGGATACGCAGTATTTT CSARWLDTQYF
. . TRBJ2-7 TRBV21-1 TGTGCCAGCAGCCCTGGCCCAGGGACAGGGGTCCACGAGCAGTACTTC CASSPGPGTGVHEQYF
. once TRBJ1-4 TRBV7-9 TGTGCCAGCAGCTTAGGTGCCACTAATGAAAAACTGTTTTTT CASSLGATNEKLFF
. . TRBJ1-1 TRBV18 TGTGCCAGCTCACCGACCGGACGGAACCTGAACACTGAAGCTTTCTTT CASSPTGRNLNTEAFF
. . TRBJ1-5 TRBV18 TGTGCCAGCTCTCCGAACCGCAGCAATCAGCCCCAGCATTTT CASSPNRSNQPQHF
. . TRBJ2-1 TRBV12-5 TGTGCTAGTGGTTTGGTACAGGGGAGGGGCTACAATGAGCAGTTCTTC CASGLVQGRGYNEQFF
. . TRBJ2-5 TRBV5-5 TGTGCCAGCAGCTCTTTGGGTGTACAAGAGACCCAGTACTTC CASSSLGVQETQYF